The sequence of this T cell receptor beta chain was determined in a study of blood T cell repertoires in COVID-19 (dated by TCRdb to 2020 to 2021). About the full investigation: Recovered participants in ImmuneRACE Cohort 3 were defined as having two consecutive negative NP/OP PCR tests, clearance from a healthcare professional, or resolution of symptoms. Samples from collaborators originated in the United States, Italy and Spain and spanned both the acute and convalescent phases of COVID-19. The material from the prospective study consisted of cDNA or gDNA derived from T cells, B-cell-depleted T cells, or PBMCs. Subjects who had been exposed to COVID-19, were actively infected with it, or had recovered from it provided the deeply sampled blood TCRbeta repertoires that made up the dataset. The repertoires were released in a freely available public database meant as a resource for research on the immune response to SARS-CoV-2. The samples were drawn from the first 160 participants of the ongoing ImmuneRACE study and from under 1,500 subjects provided by 6 global collaborators. Nearly every sample came with metadata listing a de-identified subject ID, COVID-19 status, age in years and sex. Where available, HLA class I and class II types were obtained from metadata supplied by the sample provider rather than from assay-based typing. Summary of the overall study and its limitations: Clinical and demographic metadata were provided uncurated, with the amount varying by source and participant.

TCRbeta CDR3 regions were amplified from genomic DNA using the immunoSEQ Assay, a bias-controlled multiplex PCR. As for the authors' bioinformatics: Nucleated cell counts per sample were estimated from amplification of reference gene primers within the assay. To quantify the absolute abundance of each unique TCRbeta CDR3 rearrangement, sequence reads were collapsed and filtered. Productive Simpson clonality was computed per sample as the square root of Simpson's diversity index over productive rearrangements. TCRdb limited this immuneACCESS table to in-frame rearrangements with V and J called. A share of clones is missing; checked studies link under half to unresolved V genes, and the rest is unexplained. V and J calls and clone size are copied from that table; D and trimming were computed from the DNA. The sample table shows some 160,000 clones, and roughly 85% are seen once. Around a fifth of the sample comes from the top ten.

The CDR3 contains 15 residues, cysteine and phenylalanine counted. The kept DNA is CDR3 alone, 45 bases in frame from the first base. The germline V gene (reference sequence) sets CDR1 to MNHEY and CDR2 to SMNVEV. After removal of 3 bases from V and 3 bases from J, the junction retains 3 bases not matched to a gene. With regard to this clone: Its antigen is currently not known. No base qualities exist here, and no much larger clone lies one base off it.

Participants in the prospective study were aged roughly 18 to 89 years, lived in some 24 United States geographic areas, and enrolled through a virtual design. Cohort assignment in the prospective study relied on participant-reported clinical history from a screening survey and a study questionnaire. In the prospective study, mobile phlebotomists collected whole blood, serum and a nasopharyngeal or oropharyngeal swab from each participant. Over a roughly 2-month period, participants in the prospective study had the option of providing additional blood draws and questionnaires. Before DNA extraction, prospective study blood samples were shipped either frozen or at room temperature.

This clonotype was sampled from a woman aged 65 to 85 in a cohort exposed to, infected with or recovered from COVID-19 (not recorded which). The rearrangement joined TRBV27 to TRBJ2-2; 8 central nucleotides agree with TRBD1. Sequenced: PBMCs or T cells enriched from blood (not recorded which). CDR3 sequence: CASSLTGAYTGELFF. The DNA sequence follows: TGTGCCAGCAGTTTGACAGGGGCGTACACCGGGGAGCTGTTTTTT.